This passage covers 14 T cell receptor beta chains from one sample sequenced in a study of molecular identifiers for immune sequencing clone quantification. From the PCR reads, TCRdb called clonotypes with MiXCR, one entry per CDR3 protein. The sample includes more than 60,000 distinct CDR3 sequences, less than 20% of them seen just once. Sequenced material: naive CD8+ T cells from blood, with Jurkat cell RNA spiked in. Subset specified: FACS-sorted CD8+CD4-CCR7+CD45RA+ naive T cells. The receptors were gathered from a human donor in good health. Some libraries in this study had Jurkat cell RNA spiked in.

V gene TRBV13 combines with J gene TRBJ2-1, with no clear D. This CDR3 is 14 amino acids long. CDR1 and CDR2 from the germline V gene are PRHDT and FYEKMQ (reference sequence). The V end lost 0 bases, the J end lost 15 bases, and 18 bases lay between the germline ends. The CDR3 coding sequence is TGTGCCAGCAGCTTAGGAGTTCCGAGCGATGTGCGGTTCTTC. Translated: CASSLGVPSDVRFF.

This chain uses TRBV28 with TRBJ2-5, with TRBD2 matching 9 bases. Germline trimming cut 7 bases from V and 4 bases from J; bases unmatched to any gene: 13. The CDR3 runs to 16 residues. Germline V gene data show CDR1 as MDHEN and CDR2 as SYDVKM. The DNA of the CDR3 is TGTGCCAGCACCCGGGGGACTAGCATTTGGGCAGAGACCCAGTACTTC. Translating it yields CASTRGTSIWAETQYF. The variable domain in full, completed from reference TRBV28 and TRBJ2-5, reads DVKVTQSSRYLVKRTGEKVFLECVQDMDHENMFWYRQDPGLGLRLIYFSYDVKMKEKGDIPEGYSVSREKKERFSLILESASTNQTSMYLCASTRGTSIWAETQYFGPGTRLLVL.

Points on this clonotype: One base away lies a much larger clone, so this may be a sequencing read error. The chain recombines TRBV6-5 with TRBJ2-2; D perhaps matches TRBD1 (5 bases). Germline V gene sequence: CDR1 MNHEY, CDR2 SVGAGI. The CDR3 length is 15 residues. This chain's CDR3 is CASGYSQGSTGELFF. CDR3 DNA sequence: TGTGCCAGCGGTTACTCGCAGGGTTCCACCGGGGAGCTGTTTTTT.

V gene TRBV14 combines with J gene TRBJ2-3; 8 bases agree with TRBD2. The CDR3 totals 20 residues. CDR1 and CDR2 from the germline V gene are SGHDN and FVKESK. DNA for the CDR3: TGTTCTAGCAGCCAAGATTATGGCGGGGAGCGGGAGAGCAGCACAGATACGCAGTATTTT. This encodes CSSSQDYGGERESSTDTQYF. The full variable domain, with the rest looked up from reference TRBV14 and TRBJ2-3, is EAGVTQFPSHSVIEKGQTVTLRCDPISGHDNLYWYRRVMGKEIKFLLHFVKESKQDESGMPNNRFLAERTGGTYSTLKVQPAELEDSGVYFCSSSQDYGGERESSTDTQYFGPGTRLTVL.

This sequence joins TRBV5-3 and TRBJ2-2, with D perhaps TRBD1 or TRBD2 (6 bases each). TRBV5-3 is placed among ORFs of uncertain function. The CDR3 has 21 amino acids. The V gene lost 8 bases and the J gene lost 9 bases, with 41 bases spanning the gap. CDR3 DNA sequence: TGTGCCAGCAGCCTCTTGTTGTTGTTGGGAGAGGAGGGGGGACTCAACCGGGAGCTGTTTTTT. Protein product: CASSLLLLLGEEGGLNRELFF.

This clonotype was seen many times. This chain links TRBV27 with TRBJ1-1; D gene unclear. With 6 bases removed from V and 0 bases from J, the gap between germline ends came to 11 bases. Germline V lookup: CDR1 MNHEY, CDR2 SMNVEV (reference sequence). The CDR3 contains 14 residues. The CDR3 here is CASSRRDLNTEAFF. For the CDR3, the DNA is TGTGCCAGCAGCCGTCGCGACTTGAACACTGAAGCTTTCTTT.

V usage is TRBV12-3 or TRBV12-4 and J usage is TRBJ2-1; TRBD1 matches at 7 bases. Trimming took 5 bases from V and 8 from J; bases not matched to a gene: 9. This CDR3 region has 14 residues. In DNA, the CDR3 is TGTGCCAGCAGTCTTAGGACAGGTTGGGATGAGCAGTTCTTC. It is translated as CASSLRTGWDEQFF.

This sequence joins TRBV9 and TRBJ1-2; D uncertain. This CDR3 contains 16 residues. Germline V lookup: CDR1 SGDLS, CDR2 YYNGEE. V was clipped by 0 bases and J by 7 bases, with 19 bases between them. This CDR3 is CASSVGQVTSSFGYTF. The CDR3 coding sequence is TGTGCCAGCAGCGTAGGGCAGGTCACTTCATCCTTTGGCTACACCTTC.

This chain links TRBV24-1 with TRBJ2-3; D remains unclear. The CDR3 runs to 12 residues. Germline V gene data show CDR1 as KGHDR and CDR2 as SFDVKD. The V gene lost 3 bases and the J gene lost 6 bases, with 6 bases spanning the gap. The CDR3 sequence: CATSDPVDTQYF. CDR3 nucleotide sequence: TGTGCCACCAGTGATCCCGTGGATACGCAGTATTTT.

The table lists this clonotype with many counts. The CDR3 sequence is CASSELLAGEEQFF. In DNA, the CDR3 is TGTGCCAGTAGTGAATTACTAGCGGGGGAGGAGCAGTTCTTC. The V and J genes are TRBV19 and TRBJ2-1; TRBD2 matches 11 bases. V was clipped by 5 bases and J by 10 bases; unmatched bases: 7. This CDR3 region has 14 residues. Germline CDR1 and CDR2: LNHDA and SQIVND (reference sequence).

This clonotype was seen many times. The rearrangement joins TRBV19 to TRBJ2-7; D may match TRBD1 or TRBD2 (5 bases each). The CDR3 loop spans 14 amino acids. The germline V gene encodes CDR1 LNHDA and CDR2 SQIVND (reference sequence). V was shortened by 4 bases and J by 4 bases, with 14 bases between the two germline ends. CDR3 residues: CASSNRDQIYEQYF. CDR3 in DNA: TGTGCCAGTAGTAACCGGGACCAAATTTACGAGCAGTACTTC.

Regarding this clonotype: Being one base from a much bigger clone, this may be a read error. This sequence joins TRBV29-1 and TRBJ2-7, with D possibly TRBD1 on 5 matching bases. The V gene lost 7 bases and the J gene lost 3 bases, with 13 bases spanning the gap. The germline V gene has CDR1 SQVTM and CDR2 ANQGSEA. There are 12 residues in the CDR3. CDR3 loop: CSATEADYEQYF. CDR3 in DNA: TGCAGCGCGACAGAGGCGGACTACGAGCAGTACTTC.

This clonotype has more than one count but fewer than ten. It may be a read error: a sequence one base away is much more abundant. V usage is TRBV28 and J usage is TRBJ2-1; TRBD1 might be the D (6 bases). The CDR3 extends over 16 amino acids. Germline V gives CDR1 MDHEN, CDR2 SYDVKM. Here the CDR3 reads CVSSSRGSLIYSEQFF. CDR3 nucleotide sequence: TGTGTCAGCAGTTCCAGGGGTTCCCTCATCTACTCGGAGCAGTTCTTC.

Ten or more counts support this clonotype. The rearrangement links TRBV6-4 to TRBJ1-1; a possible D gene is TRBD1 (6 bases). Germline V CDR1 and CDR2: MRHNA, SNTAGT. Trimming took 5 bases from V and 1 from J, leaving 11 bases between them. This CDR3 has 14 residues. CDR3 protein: CASSLTGQNTEAFF. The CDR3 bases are TGTGCCAGCAGTTTGACAGGCCAGAACACTGAAGCTTTCTTT.